This T cell receptor beta chain was profiled in a study of T cell responses to AZD1222 COVID-19 vaccine. Only in-frame clones appear in the TCRdb table, and some are missing; sequencing was by immunoSEQ multiplex PCR. The sample has about 110,000 clones; less than 95% are singletons. Germline V gene data show CDR1 as SGDLS and CDR2 as YYNGEE. V lost 0 bases and J lost 2; bases outside the gene matches: 4. The CDR3 consists of 16 residues. Study findings and constraints: Only a handful of AZD1222 recipients tested seropositive at baseline. Unmutated regions of variants are reportedly targeted by nearly half of spike-specific TCRs.

Regarding this clone: Its antigen is not known.

The V and J genes are TRBV9 and TRBJ1-2; 10 bases align to TRBD1. This TCR came from an adult who received the AZD1222 COVID-19 vaccine. The specimen was peripheral blood, collected 28 days after the second AZD1222 dose. CDR3 in amino acids: CASSVALDRGNYGYTF. CDR3 nucleotide sequence: TGTGCCAGCAGCGTAGCTTTGGACAGGGGGAACTATGGCTACACCTTC.